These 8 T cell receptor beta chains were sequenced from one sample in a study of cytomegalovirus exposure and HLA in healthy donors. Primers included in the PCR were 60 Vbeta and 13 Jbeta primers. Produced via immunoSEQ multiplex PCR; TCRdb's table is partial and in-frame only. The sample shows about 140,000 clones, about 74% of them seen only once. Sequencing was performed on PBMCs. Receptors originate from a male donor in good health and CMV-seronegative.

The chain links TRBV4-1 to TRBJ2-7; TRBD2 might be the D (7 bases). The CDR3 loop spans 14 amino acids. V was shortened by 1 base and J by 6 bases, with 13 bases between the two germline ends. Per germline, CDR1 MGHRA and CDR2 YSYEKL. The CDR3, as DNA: TGCGCCAGCAGCCAAGGGGGGGGGCCACGCGAGCAGTACTTC. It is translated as CASSQGGGPREQYF.

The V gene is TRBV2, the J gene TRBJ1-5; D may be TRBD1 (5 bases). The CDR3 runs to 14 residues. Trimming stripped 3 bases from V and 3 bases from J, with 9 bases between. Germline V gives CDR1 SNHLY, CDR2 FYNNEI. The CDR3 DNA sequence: TGTGCCAGCAGTGACGGACATTACAATCAGCCCCAGCATTTT. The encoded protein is CASSDGHYNQPQHF.

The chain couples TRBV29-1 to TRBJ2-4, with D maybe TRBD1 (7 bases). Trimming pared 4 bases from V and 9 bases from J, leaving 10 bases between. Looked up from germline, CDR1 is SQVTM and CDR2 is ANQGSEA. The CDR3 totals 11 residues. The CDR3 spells CSVGQGGIQYF. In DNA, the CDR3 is TGCAGCGTTGGACAGGGAGGCATTCAGTACTTC.

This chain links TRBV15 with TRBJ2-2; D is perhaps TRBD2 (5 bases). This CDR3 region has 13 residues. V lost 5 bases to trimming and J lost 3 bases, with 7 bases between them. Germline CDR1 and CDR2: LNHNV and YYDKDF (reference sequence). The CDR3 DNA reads TGTGCCACCAGCCGGCGGGACACCGGGGAGCTGTTTTTT. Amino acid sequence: CATSRRDTGELFF.

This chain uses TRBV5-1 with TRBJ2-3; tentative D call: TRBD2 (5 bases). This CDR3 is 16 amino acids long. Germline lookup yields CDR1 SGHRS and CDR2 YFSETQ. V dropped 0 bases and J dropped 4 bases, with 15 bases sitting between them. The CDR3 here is CASSLGGRTGSDTQYF. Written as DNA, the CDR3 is TGCGCCAGCAGCTTGGGAGGGCGGACGGGCTCAGATACGCAGTATTTT.

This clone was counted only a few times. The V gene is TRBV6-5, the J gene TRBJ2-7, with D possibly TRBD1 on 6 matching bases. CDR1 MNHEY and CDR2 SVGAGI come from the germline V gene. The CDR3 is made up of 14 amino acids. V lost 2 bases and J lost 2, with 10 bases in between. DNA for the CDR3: TGTGCCAGCAGTTACCACAGGGTAACCTACGAGCAGTACTTC. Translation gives CASSYHRVTYEQYF.

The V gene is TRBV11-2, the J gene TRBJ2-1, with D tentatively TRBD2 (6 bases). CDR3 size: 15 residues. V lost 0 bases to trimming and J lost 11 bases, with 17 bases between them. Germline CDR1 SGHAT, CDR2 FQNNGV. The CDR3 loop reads CASSLDGSPFEKQFF. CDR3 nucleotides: TGTGCCAGCAGCTTAGACGGGAGCCCTTTTGAGAAGCAGTTCTTC.

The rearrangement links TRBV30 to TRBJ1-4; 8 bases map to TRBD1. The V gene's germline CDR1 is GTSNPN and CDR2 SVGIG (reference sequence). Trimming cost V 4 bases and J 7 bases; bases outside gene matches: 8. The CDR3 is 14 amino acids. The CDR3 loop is CAWNLQGAREKLFF. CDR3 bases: TGTGCCTGGAACCTTCAGGGGGCGCGTGAAAAACTGTTTTTT.